The following is a TCR beta chain sequence with its context. Antigen unknown. The V end was cut by 10 bases, the J end by 5 bases, with 14 bases between. The CDR3 covers 13 residues. Germline CDR1 SNHLY, CDR2 FYNNEI. The data are from a study of lymphopenia after photon versus proton radiotherapy. Study outcomes and limitations: A bigger post-nadir fall in TCR diversity correlated inversely with survival time in deceased patients.

Clones were sequenced by immunoSEQ multiplex PCR, and TCRdb holds only the in-frame ones, with some missing. The sample yields 25,000 to 30,000 clones, around 85% seen once. The sequenced sample was peripheral blood, obtained from a patient treated with photon-based radiotherapy. V usage is TRBV2 and J usage is TRBJ1-4; a possible D gene is TRBD1 (5 bases). The clonotype originates from a man in his fifties or sixties with gastric cancer. CDR3 region: CAIRDGLNEKLFF. The CDR3 DNA reads as TGTGCCATCCGGGACGGACTAAATGAAAAACTGTTTTTT.